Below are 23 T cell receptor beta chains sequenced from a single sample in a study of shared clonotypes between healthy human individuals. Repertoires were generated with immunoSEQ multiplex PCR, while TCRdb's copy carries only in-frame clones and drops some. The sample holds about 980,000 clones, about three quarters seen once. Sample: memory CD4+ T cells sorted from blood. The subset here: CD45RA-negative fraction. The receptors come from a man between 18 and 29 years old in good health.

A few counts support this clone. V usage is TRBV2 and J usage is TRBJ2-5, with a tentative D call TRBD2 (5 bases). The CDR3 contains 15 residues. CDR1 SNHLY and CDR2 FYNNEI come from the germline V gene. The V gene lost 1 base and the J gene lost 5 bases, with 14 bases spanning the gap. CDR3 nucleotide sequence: TGTGCCAGCAGTGAAGTAGGGCTAGCCATGGAGACCCAGTACTTC. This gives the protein CASSEVGLAMETQYF. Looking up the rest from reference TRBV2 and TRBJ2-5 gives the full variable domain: EPEVTQTPSHQVTQMGQEVILRCVPISNHLYFYWYRQILGQKVEFLVSFYNNEISEKSEIFDDQFSVERPDGSNFTLKIRSTKLEDSAMYFCASSEVGLAMETQYFGPGTRLLVL.

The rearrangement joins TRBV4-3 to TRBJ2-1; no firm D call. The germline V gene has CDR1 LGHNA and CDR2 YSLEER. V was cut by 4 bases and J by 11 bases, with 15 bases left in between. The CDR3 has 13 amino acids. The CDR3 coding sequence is TGCGCCAGCAGCCCGCTTTTGGCCCTCCAGCAGTTCTTC. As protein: CASSPLLALQQFF.

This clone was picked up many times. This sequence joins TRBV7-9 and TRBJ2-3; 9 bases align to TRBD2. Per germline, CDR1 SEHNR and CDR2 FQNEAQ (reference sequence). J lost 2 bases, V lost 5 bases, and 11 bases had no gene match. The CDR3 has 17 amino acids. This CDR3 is CASSPSSGGPSTDTQYF. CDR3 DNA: TGTGCCAGCAGCCCGAGCAGCGGGGGGCCCTCCACAGATACGCAGTATTTT.

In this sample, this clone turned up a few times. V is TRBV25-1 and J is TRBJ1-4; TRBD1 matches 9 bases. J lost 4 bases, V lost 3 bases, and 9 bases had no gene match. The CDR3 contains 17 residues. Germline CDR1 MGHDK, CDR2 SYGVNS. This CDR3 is CASSDLYGTGFNEKLFF. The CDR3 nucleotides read TGTGCCAGCAGTGATCTTTACGGGACAGGGTTTAATGAAAAACTGTTTTTT.

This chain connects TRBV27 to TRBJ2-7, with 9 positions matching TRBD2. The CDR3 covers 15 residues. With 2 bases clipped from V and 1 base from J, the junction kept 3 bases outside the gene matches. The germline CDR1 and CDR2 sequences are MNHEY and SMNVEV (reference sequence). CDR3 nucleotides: TGTGCCAGCAGTTTACGCGGGGGGGTTTCCTACGAGCAGTACTTC. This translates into CASSLRGGVSYEQYF.

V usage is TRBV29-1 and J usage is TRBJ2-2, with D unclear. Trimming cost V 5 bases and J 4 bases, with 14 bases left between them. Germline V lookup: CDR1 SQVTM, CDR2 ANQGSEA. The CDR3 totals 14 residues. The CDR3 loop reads CSVQTYVGTGELFF. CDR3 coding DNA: TGCAGCGTTCAGACCTACGTTGGCACCGGGGAGCTGTTTTTT.

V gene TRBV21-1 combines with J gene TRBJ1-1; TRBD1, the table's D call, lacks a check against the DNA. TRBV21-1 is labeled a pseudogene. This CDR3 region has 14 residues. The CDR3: CASSIQGMNTEAFF. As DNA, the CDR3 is TGTGCCAGCAGCATACAGGGGATGAACACTGAAGCTTTCTTT.

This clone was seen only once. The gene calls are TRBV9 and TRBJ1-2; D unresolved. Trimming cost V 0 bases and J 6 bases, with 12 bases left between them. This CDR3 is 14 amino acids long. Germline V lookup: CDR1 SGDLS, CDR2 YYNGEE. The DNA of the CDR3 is TGTGCCAGCAGCGTAGACCGGGCTGACAATGGCTACACCTTC. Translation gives CASSVDRADNGYTF.

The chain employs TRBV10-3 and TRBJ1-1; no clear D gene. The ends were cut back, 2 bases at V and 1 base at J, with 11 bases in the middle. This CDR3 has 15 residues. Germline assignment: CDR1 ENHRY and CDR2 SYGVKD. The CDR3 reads CAISERLGANTEAFF. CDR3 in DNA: TGTGCCATCAGTGAGCGGCTGGGAGCGAACACTGAAGCTTTCTTT.

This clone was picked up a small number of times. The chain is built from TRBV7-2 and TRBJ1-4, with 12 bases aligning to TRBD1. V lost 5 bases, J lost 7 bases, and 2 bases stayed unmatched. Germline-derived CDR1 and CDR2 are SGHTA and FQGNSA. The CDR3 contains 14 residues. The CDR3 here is CASSRGQGAEKLFF. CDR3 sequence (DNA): TGTGCCAGCAGCCGGGGACAGGGGGCTGAAAAACTGTTTTTT.

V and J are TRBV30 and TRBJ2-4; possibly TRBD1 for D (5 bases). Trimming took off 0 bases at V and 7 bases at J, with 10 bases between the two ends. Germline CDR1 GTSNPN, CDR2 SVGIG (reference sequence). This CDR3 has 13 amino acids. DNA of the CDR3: TGTGCCTGGAGTGTAGGGGTCTCGAACATTCAGTACTTC. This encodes CAWSVGVSNIQYF.

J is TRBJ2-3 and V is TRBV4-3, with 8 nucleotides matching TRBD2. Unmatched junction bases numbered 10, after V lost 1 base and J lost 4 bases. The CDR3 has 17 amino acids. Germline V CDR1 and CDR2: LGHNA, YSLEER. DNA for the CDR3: TGCGCCAGCAGCCAAGGAGTACGGGAGGGCCGTGCAGATACGCAGTATTTT. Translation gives CASSQGVREGRADTQYF.

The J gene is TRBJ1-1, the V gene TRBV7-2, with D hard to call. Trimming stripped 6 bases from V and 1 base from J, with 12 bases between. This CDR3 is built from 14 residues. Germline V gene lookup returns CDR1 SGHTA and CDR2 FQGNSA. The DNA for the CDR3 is TGTGCCAGCAGTCAGGCCTGGGGGAACACTGAAGCTTTCTTT. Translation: CASSQAWGNTEAFF.

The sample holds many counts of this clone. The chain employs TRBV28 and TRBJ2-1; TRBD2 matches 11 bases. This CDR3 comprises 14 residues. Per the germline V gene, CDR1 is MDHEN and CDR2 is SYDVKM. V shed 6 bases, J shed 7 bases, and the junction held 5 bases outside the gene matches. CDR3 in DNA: TGTGCCAGCAGACAACTAGCGGGAGAGAATGAGCAGTTCTTC. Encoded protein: CASRQLAGENEQFF.

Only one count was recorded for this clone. Written as DNA, the CDR3 is TGTGCCAGCAGCTTAGAACGGTTAAGCTCCTACGAGCAGTACTTC. Translating it yields CASSLERLSSYEQYF. The chain is built from TRBV7-8 and TRBJ2-7, with unresolved D. V was clipped by 1 base and J by 0 bases, with 10 bases between them. This CDR3 is 15 amino acids long. Looked up from germline, CDR1 is SGHVS and CDR2 is FQNEAQ.

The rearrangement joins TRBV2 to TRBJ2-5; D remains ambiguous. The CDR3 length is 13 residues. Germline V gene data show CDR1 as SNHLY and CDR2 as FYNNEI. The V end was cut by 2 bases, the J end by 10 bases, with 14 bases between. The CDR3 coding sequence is TGTGCCAGCAGTGAAAGCACCTCCGGGCGCCAGTACTTC. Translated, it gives CASSESTSGRQYF.

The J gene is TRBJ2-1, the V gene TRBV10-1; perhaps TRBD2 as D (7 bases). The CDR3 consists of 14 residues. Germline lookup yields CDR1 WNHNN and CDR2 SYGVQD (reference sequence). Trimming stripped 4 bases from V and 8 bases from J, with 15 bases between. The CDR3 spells CASSAGGGVHEQFF. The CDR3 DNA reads TGCGCCAGCAGTGCTGGCGGGGGCGTCCATGAGCAGTTCTTC.

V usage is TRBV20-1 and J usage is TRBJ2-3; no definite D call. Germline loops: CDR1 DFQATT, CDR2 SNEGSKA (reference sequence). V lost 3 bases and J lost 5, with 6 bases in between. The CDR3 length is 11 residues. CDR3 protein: CSASFGDTQYF. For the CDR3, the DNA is TGCAGTGCTAGTTTCGGAGATACGCAGTATTTT.

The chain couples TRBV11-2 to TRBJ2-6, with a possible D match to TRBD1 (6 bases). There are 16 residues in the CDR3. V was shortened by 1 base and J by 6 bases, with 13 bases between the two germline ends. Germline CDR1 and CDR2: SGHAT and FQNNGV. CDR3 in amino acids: CASSLGTALEANVLTF. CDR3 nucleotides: TGTGCCAGCAGCTTAGGGACAGCTCTTGAGGCCAACGTCCTGACTTTC. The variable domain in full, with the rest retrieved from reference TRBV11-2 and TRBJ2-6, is EAGVAQSPRYKIIEKRQSVAFWCNPISGHATLYWYQQILGQGPKLLIQFQNNGVVDDSQLPKDRFSAERLKGVDSTLKIQPAKLEDSAVYLCASSLGTALEANVLTFGAGSRLTVL.

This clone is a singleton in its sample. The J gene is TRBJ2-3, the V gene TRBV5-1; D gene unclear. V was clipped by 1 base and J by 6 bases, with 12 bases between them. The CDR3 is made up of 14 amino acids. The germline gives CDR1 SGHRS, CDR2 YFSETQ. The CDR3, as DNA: TGCGCCAGCAGCTTGTATCAAGGGCTCGATACGCAGTATTTT. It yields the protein CASSLYQGLDTQYF.

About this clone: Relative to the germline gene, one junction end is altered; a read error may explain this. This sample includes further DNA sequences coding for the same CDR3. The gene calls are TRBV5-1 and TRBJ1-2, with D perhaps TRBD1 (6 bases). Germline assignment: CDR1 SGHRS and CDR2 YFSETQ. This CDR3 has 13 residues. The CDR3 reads CASSLDSTYGYTF. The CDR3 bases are TGCGCCAGCAGTTTGGACAGTACCTATGGCTACACCTTC. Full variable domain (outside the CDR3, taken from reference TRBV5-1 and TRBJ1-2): KAGVTQTPRYLIKTRGQQVTLSCSPISGHRSVSWYQQTPGQGLQFLFEYFSETQRNKGNFPGRFSGRQFSNSRSEMNVSTLELGDSALYLCASSLDSTYGYTFGSGTRLTVV.

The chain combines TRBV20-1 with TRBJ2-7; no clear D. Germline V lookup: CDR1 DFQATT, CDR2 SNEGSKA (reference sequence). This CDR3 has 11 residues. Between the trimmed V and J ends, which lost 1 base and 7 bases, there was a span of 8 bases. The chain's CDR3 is CSARAPREQYF. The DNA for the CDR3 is TGCAGTGCTAGAGCCCCTCGGGAGCAGTACTTC.

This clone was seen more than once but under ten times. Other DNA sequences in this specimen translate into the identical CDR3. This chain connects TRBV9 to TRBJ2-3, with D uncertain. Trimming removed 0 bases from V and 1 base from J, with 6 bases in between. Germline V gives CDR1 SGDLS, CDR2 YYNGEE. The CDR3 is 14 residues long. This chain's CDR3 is CASSVAGRTDTQYF. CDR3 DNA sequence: TGTGCCAGCAGCGTAGCTGGCCGCACAGATACGCAGTATTTT.